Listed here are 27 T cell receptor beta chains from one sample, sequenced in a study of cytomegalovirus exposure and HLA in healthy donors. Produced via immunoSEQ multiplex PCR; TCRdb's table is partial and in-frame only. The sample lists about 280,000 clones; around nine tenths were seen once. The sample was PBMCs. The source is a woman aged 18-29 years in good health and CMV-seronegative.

Here the CDR3 DNA reads TGCGCCAGCAGTGATTTAGAGGGACTAGCGGGATACAATGAGCAGTTCTTC. It yields the protein CASSDLEGLAGYNEQFF. This rearrangement joins TRBV10-2 to TRBJ2-1, with 13 positions matching TRBD2. CDR1 WSHSY and CDR2 SAAADI come from the germline V gene. The CDR3 consists of 17 residues. V gave up 3 bases and J gave up 4 bases; unmatched junction bases: 6.

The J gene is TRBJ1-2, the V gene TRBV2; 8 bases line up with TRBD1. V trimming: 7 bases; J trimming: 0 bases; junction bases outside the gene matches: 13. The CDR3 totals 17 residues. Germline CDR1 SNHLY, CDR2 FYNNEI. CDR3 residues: CASKNQGAAGANYGYTF. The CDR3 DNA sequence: TGTGCCAGCAAGAATCAGGGGGCAGCAGGGGCTAACTATGGCTACACCTTC. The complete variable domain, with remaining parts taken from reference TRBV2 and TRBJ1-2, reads EPEVTQTPSHQVTQMGQEVILRCVPISNHLYFYWYRQILGQKVEFLVSFYNNEISEKSEIFDDQFSVERPDGSNFTLKIRSTKLEDSAMYFCASKNQGAAGANYGYTFGSGTRLTVV.

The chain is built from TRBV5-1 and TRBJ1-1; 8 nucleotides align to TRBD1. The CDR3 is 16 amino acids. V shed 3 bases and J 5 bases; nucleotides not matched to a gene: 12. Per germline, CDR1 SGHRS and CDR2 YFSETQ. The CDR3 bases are TGCGCCAGCAGCTCCAGGGGGCGCGGTACTGGAACTGAAGCTTTCTTT. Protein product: CASSSRGRGTGTEAFF.

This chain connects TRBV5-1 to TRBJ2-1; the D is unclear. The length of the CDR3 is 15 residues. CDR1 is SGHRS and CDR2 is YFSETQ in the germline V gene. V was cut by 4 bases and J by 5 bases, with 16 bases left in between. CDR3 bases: TGCGCCAGCAGCCGATCTGCACGGCAGGACAATGAGCAGTTCTTC. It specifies CASSRSARQDNEQFF.

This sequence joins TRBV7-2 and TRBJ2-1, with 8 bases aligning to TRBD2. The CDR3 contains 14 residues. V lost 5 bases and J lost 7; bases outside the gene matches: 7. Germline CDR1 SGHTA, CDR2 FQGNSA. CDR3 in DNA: TGTGCCAGCAGCACCGGACTAGCCGGAAATGAGCAGTTCTTC. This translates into CASSTGLAGNEQFF. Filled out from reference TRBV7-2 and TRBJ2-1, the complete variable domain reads GAGVSQSPSNKVTEKGKDVELRCDPISGHTALYWYRQSLGQGLEFLIYFQGNSAPDKSGLPSDRFSAERTGGSVSTLTIQRTQQEDSAVYLCASSTGLAGNEQFFGPGTRLTVL.

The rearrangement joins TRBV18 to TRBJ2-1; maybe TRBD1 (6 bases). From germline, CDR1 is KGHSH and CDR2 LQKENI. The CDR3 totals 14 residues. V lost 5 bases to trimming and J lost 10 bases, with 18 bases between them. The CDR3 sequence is CASSSEQGPSEQFF. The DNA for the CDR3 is TGTGCCAGCTCAAGTGAACAGGGCCCTTCGGAGCAGTTCTTC. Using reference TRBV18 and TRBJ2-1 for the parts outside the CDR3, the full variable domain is NAGVMQNPRHLVRRRGQEARLRCSPMKGHSHVYWYRQLPEEGLKFMVYLQKENIIDESGMPKERFSAEFPKEGPSILRIQQVVRGDSAAYFCASSSEQGPSEQFFGPGTRLTVL.

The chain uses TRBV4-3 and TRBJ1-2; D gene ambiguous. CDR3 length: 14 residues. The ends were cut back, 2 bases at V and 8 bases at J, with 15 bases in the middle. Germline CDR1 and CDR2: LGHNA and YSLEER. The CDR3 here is CASSQLLTGLGYTF. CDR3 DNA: TGCGCCAGCAGCCAACTACTGACGGGGTTAGGCTACACCTTC.

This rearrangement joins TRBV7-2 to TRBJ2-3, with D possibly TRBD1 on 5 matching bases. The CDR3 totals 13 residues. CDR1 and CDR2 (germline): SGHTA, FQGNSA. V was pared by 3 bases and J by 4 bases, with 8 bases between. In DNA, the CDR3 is TGTGCCAGCAGCTTGCAGGGCGCAGATACGCAGTATTTT. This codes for CASSLQGADTQYF.

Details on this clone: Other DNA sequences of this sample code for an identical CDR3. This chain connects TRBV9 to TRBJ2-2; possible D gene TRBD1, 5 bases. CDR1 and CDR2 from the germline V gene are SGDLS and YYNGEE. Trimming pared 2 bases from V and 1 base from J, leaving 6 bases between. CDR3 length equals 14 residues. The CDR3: CASSVTGNTGELFF. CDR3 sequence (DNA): TGTGCCAGCAGCGTTACAGGGAACACCGGGGAGCTGTTTTTT.

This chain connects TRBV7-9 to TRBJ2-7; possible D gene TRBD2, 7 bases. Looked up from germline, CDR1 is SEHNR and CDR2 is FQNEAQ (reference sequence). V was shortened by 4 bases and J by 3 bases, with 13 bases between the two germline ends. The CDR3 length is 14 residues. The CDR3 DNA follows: TGTGCCAGCAGCTGGTCGCGGGGGCACTACGAGCAGTACTTC. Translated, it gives CASSWSRGHYEQYF.

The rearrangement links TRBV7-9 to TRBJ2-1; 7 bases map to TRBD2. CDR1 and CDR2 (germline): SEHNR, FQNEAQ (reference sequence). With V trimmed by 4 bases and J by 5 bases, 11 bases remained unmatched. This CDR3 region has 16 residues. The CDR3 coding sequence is TGTGCCAGCAGCTCCGCCCGGGCTAGCGGACACAATGAGCAGTTCTTC. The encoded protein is CASSSARASGHNEQFF.

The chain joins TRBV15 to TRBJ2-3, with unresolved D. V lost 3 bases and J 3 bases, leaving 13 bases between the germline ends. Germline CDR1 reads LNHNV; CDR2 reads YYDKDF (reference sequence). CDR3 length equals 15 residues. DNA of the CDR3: TGTGCCACCAGCAGGGAGAGTCGTTCTACAGATACGCAGTATTTT. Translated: CATSRESRSTDTQYF.

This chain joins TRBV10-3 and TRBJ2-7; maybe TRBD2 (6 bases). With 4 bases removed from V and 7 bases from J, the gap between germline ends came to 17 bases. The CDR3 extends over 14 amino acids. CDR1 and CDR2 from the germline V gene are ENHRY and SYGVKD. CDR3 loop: CAISGRLELGEQYF. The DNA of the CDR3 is TGTGCCATCAGTGGGAGACTAGAGCTTGGGGAGCAGTACTTC.

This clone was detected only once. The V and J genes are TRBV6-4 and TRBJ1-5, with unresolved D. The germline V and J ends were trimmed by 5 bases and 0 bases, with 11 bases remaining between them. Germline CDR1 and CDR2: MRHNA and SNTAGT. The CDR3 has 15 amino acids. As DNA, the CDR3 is TGTGCCAGCAGTCAAACCACAGTTAGCAATCAGCCCCAGCATTTT. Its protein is CASSQTTVSNQPQHF.

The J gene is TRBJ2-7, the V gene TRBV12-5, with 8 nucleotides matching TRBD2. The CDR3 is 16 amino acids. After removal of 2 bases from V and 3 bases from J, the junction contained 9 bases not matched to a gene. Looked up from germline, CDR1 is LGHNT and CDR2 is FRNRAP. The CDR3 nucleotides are TGTGCTAGTGGTTTGAGGGTAGCCGCGGGAGGCTACGAGCAGTACTTC. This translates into CASGLRVAAGGYEQYF.

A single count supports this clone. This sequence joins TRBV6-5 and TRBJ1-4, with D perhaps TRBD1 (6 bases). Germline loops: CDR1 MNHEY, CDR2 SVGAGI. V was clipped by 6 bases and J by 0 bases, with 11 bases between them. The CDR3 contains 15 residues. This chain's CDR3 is CASRPAGATNEKLFF. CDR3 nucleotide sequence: TGTGCCAGCAGGCCTGCAGGGGCAACTAATGAAAAACTGTTTTTT.

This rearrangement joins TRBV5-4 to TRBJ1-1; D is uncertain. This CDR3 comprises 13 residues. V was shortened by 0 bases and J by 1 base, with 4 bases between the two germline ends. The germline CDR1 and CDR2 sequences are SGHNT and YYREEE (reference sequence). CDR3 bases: TGTGCCAGCAGCTTGGGAGGGAACACTGAAGCTTTCTTT. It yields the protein CASSLGGNTEAFF.

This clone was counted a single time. The CDR3 sequence is CASRLAGGLYNEQFF. The CDR3 DNA reads TGTGCCAGCAGACTAGCGGGAGGGCTCTACAATGAGCAGTTCTTC. The rearrangement links TRBV11-2 to TRBJ2-1, with TRBD2 matching over 13 bases. The CDR3 consists of 15 residues. With V trimmed by 6 bases and J by 3 bases, 2 bases remained unmatched. Germline V gene sequence: CDR1 SGHAT, CDR2 FQNNGV.

CDR3 sequence: CASGYQKRLHRAEEQYF. CDR3 in DNA: TGTGCTAGTGGTTACCAAAAGAGGCTACACCGCGCCGAGGAGCAGTACTTC. The chain links TRBV12-5 to TRBJ2-7; D gene unclear. V was trimmed by 4 bases and J by 7 bases, leaving 26 bases between them. CDR3 length: 17 amino acids. CDR1 and CDR2 (germline): LGHNT, FRNRAP. The full variable domain, rest sourced from reference TRBV12-5 and TRBJ2-7, is DARVTQTPRHKVTEMGQEVTMRCQPILGHNTVFWYRQTMMQGLELLAYFRNRAPLDDSGMPKDRFSAEMPDATLATLKIQPSEPRDSAVYFCASGYQKRLHRAEEQYFGPGTRLTVT.

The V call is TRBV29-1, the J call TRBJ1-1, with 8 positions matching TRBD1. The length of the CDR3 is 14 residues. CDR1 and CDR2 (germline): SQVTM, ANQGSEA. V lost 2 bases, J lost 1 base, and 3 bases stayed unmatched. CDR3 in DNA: TGCAGCGTTGAACGAGGGACAGGGAACACTGAAGCTTTCTTT. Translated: CSVERGTGNTEAFF.

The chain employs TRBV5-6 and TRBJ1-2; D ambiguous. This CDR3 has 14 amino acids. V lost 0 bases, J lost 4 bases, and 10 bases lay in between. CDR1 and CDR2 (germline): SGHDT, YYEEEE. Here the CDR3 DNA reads TGTGCCAGCAGCTTGGAGACTCTACGCTATGGCTACACCTTC. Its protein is CASSLETLRYGYTF.

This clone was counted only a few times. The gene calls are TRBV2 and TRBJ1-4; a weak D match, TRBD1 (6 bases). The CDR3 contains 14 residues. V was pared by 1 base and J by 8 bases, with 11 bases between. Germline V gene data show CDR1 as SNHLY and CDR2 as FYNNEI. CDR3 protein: CASSEDRVREKLFF. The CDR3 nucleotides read TGTGCCAGCAGTGAAGACAGGGTACGGGAAAAACTGTTTTTT. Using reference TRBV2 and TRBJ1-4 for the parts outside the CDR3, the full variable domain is EPEVTQTPSHQVTQMGQEVILRCVPISNHLYFYWYRQILGQKVEFLVSFYNNEISEKSEIFDDQFSVERPDGSNFTLKIRSTKLEDSAMYFCASSEDRVREKLFFGSGTQLSVL.

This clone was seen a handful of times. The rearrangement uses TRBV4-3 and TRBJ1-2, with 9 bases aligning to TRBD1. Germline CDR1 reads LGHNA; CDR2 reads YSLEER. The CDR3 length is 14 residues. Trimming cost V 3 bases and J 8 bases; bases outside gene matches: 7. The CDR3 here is CASSQGQGVDGYTF. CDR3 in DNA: TGCGCCAGCAGCCAGGGACAGGGTGTTGACGGCTACACCTTC.

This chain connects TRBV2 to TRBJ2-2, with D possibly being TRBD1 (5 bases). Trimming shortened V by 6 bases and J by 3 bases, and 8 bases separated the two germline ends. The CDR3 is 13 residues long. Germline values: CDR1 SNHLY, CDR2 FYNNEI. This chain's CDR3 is CASRGVDTGELFF. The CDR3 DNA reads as TGTGCCAGCAGAGGGGTGGACACCGGGGAGCTGTTTTTT.

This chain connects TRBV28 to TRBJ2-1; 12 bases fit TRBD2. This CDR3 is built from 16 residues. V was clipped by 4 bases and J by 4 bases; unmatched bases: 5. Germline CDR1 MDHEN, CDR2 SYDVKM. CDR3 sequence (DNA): TGTGCCAGCAGTTGGACTAGCGGGACTCGATACAATGAGCAGTTCTTC. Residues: CASSWTSGTRYNEQFF. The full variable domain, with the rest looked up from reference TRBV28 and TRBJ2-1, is DVKVTQSSRYLVKRTGEKVFLECVQDMDHENMFWYRQDPGLGLRLIYFSYDVKMKEKGDIPEGYSVSREKKERFSLILESASTNQTSMYLCASSWTSGTRYNEQFFGPGTRLTVL.

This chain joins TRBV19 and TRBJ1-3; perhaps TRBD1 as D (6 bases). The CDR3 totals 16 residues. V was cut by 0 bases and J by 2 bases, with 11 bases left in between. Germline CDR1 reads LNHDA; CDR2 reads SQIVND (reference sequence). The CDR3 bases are TGTGCCAGTAGTATAGATCGTCACAGGGCTGGAAACACCATATATTTT. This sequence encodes CASSIDRHRAGNTIYF.

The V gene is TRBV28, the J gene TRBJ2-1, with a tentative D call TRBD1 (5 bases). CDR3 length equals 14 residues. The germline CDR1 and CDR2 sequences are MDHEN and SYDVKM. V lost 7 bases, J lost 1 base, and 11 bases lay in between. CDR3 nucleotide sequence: TGTGCCAGCATCCTAACAGGTTCCTACAATGAGCAGTTCTTC. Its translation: CASILTGSYNEQFF. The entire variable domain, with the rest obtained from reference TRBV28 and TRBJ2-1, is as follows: DVKVTQSSRYLVKRTGEKVFLECVQDMDHENMFWYRQDPGLGLRLIYFSYDVKMKEKGDIPEGYSVSREKKERFSLILESASTNQTSMYLCASILTGSYNEQFFGPGTRLTVL.